This T cell receptor (beta chain) stems from a study of blood T cell repertoires in COVID-19. Profiling relied on immunoSEQ multiplex PCR, and the TCRdb table lists in-frame clones only, not all of them. The sample includes approximately 480,000 clones, approximately 89% of them seen just once. The V end was cut by 1 base, the J end by 6 bases, with 7 bases between. This CDR3 comprises 13 residues. The germline gives CDR1 MGHRA, CDR2 YSYEKL. The chain combines TRBV4-1 with TRBJ2-1; D ambiguous. The origin of this receptor is a man between 18 and 29 years old with COVID-19, enrolled during active disease. The sequenced sample was peripheral blood. The CDR3 here is CASSQVISNEQFF. DNA for the CDR3: TGCGCCAGCAGCCAAGTTATCAGCAATGAGCAGTTCTTC.